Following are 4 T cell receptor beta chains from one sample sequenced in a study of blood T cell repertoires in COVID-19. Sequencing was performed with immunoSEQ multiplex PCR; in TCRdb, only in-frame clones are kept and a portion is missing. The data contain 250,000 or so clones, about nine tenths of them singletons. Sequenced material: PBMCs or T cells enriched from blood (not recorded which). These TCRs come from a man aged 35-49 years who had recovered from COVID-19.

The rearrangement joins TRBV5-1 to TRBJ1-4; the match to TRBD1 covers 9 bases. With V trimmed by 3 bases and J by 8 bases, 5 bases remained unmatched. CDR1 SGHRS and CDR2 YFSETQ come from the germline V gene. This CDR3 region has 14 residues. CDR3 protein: CASSWTGAWEKLFF. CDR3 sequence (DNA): TGCGCCAGCAGCTGGACAGGGGCGTGGGAAAAACTGTTTTTT.

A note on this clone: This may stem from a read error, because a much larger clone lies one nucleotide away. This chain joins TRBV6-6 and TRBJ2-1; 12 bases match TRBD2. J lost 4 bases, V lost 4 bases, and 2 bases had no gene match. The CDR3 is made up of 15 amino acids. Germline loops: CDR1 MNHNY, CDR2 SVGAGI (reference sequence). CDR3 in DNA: TGTGCCAGCAGTTTAGGACTAGCGGGGTACAATGAGCAGTTCTTC. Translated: CASSLGLAGYNEQFF.

The CDR3 is CSVEEGGGSLSVSTEAFF. DNA of the CDR3: TGCAGCGTTGAAGAAGGAGGGGGCTCTCTTAGTGTTTCCACTGAAGCTTTCTTT. The chain recombines TRBV29-1 with TRBJ1-1, with 7 nucleotides matching TRBD1. Per the germline V gene, CDR1 is SQVTM and CDR2 is ANQGSEA. The CDR3 contains 18 residues. V lost 0 bases, J lost 4 bases, and 17 bases stayed unmatched.

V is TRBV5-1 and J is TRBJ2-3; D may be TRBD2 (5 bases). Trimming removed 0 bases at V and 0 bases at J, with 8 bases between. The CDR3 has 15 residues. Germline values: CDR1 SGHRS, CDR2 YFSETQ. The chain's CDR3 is CASSLAGLSTDTQYF. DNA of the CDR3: TGCGCCAGCAGCTTGGCGGGGTTAAGCACAGATACGCAGTATTTT.